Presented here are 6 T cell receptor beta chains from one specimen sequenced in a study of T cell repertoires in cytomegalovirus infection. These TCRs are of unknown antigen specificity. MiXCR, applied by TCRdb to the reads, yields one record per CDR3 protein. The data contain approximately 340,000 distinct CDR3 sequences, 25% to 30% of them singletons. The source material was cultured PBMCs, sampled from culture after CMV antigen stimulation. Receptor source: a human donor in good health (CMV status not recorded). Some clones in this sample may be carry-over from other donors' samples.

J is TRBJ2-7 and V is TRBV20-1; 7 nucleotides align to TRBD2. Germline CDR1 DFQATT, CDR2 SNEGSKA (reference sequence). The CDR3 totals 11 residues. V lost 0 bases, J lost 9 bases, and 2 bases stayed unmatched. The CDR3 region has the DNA TGCAGTGCTAGAGATGGCGGGGGGCAGTACTTC. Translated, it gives CSARDGGGQYF.

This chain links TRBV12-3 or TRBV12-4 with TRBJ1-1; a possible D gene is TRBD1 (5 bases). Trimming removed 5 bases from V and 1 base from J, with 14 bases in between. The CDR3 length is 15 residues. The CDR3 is CASSIVGGTNTEAFF. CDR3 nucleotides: TGTGCCAGCAGTATTGTGGGTGGGACGAACACTGAAGCTTTCTTT.

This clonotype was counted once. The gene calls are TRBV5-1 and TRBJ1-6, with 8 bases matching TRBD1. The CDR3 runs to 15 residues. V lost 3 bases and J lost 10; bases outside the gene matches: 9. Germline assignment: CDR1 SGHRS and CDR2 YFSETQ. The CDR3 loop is CASSYLAGGASPLHF. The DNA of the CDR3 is TGCGCCAGCAGCTACCTCGCAGGGGGCGCATCACCCCTCCACTTT.

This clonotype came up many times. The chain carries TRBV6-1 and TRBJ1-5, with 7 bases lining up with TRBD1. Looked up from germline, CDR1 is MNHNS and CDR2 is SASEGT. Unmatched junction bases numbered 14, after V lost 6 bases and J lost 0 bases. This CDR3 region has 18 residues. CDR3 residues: CASRERGTVTYSNQPQHF. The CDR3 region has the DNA TGTGCCAGCAGGGAACGAGGGACAGTCACTTATAGCAATCAGCCCCAGCATTTT.

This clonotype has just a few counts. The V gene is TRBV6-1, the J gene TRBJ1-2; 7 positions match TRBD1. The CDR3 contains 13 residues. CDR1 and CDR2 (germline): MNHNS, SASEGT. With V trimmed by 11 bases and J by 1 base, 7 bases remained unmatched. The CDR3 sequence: CALSPGGNYGYTF. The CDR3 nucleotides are TGTGCCTTGAGCCCAGGGGGTAACTATGGCTACACCTTC.

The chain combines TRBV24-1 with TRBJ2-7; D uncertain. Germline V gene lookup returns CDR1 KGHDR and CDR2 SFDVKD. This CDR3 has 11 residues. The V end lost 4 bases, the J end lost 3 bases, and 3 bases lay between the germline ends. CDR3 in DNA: TGTGCCACCAGTGACTACTACGAGCAGTACTTC. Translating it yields CATSDYYEQYF.